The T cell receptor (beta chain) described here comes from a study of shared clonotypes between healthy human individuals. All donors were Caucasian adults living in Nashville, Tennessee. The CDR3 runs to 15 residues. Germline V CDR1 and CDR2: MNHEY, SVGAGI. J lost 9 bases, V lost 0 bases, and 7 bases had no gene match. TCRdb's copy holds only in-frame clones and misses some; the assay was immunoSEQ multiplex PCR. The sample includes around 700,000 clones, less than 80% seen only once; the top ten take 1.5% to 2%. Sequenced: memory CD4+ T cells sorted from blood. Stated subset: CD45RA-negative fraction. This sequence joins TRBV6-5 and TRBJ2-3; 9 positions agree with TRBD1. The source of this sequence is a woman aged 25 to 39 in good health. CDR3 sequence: CASSYSKGQGDTQYF. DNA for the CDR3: TGTGCCAGCAGTTACTCGAAGGGACAGGGTGACACGCAGTATTTT.